A single sample gave rise to the 32 T cell receptor beta chains below, sequenced in a study of T cell repertoires in cytomegalovirus infection. TCRdb re-derived calls from the reads in MiXCR, one entry per CDR3 protein. The data contain roughly 860,000 distinct CDR3 sequences, approximately 30% of them singletons. These receptors have no identified antigens. Source: cultured CD8+ T cells from PBMCs, taken from culture after CMV antigen stimulation. The receptors stem from a human donor in good health (CMV status not recorded). Some clones in this sample may be carry-over from other donors' samples.

This clonotype was counted between two and nine times. This chain joins TRBV4-1 and TRBJ2-1; D is possibly TRBD1 (7 bases). V gave up 3 bases and J gave up 8 bases, with 17 bases separating them. The CDR3 sequence is 15 residues long. Germline V CDR1 and CDR2: MGHRA, YSYEKL. CDR3: CASSHRQGGYDEQFF. For the CDR3, the DNA is TGCGCCAGCAGCCACAGGCAGGGGGGTTACGATGAGCAGTTCTTC.

The CDR3 sequence: CASSVNRGRPGELFF. CDR3 DNA sequence: TGTGCCAGCAGCGTCAACAGGGGGCGGCCCGGGGAGCTGTTTTTT. This chain joins TRBV9 and TRBJ2-2, with 9 bases aligning to TRBD1. CDR3 length: 15 residues. Germline V gene data show CDR1 as SGDLS and CDR2 as YYNGEE. Unmatched junction bases numbered 5, after V lost 2 bases and J lost 6 bases.

This chain links TRBV4-3 with TRBJ2-2, with unresolved D. The V end was cut by 3 bases, the J end by 3 bases, with 14 bases between. This CDR3 has 16 residues. The germline V gene has CDR1 LGHNA and CDR2 YSLEER. CDR3 DNA sequence: TGCGCCAGCAGCCAGGAAAGGCCACCGTACACCGGGGAGCTGTTTTTT. Its translation: CASSQERPPYTGELFF.

The V and J genes are TRBV10-3 and TRBJ2-2; D is unclear. The CDR3 spans 17 residues. The V gene's germline CDR1 is ENHRY and CDR2 SYGVKD. Trimming left V 1 base short and J 0 bases short, with 12 bases between. Here the CDR3 reads CAISELSWQTNTGELFF. The CDR3 nucleotides are TGTGCCATCAGTGAGTTAAGTTGGCAGACGAACACCGGGGAGCTGTTTTTT.

In its sample, this clonotype was seen many times. The V and J genes are TRBV29-1 and TRBJ1-4; D unresolved. The CDR3 runs 14 residues. With 4 bases removed from V and 2 bases from J, the gap between germline ends came to 11 bases. Germline V CDR1 and CDR2: SQVTM, ANQGSEA. The DNA of the CDR3 is TGCAGCGTTGTTTTACCGGGTACTAATGAAAAACTGTTTTTT. Translating gives CSVVLPGTNEKLFF.

This clonotype was observed a handful of times. V usage is TRBV10-3 and J usage is TRBJ1-2; D is uncertain. Trimming removed 2 bases at V and 4 bases at J, with 8 bases between. Germline V gene lookup returns CDR1 ENHRY and CDR2 SYGVKD. The CDR3 covers 13 residues. The CDR3 DNA reads TGTGCCATCAGTGAGGACACGCTCTATGGCTACACCTTC. This gives the protein CAISEDTLYGYTF.

This clonotype occurred a few times. This chain uses TRBV6-5 with TRBJ2-6; D may be TRBD2 (7 bases). The V end was cut by 5 bases, the J end by 3 bases, with 11 bases between. The CDR3 is made up of 15 amino acids. The germline V gene encodes CDR1 MNHEY and CDR2 SVGAGI. The CDR3 loop reads CASSRGADGANVLTF. The DNA of the CDR3 is TGTGCCAGCAGTCGGGGGGCGGATGGGGCCAACGTCCTGACTTTC.

The genes are TRBV12-3 or TRBV12-4 and TRBJ2-7; TRBD1 matches 7 bases. The CDR3 runs 13 residues. The V gene end was trimmed by 5 bases and the J gene end by 7 bases; junction bases not matched to a gene: 8. DNA of the CDR3: TGTGCCAGCAGTACAGGGGTGGAAGGGGAGCAGTACGTC. Residues: CASSTGVEGEQYV.

The sample holds many counts of this clonotype. The chain joins TRBV27 to TRBJ2-3, with 12 bases aligning to TRBD2. Germline V gene lookup returns CDR1 MNHEY and CDR2 SMNVEV (reference sequence). The CDR3 is 15 amino acids. V trimming: 7 bases; J trimming: 4 bases; junction bases outside the gene matches: 6. The CDR3 protein is CASIRLAGVADTQYF. Written as DNA, the CDR3 is TGTGCCAGCATACGACTAGCGGGGGTCGCAGATACGCAGTATTTT.

This clonotype was seen a handful of times. V gene TRBV20-1 combines with J gene TRBJ2-1; 10 bases fit TRBD2. J was trimmed by 4 bases and V by 5 bases; bases with no gene match: 5. The germline gives CDR1 DFQATT, CDR2 SNEGSKA (reference sequence). This CDR3 comprises 14 residues. The CDR3 loop is CSAVSGGPYNEQFF. CDR3 bases: TGCAGTGCTGTTAGCGGGGGGCCGTACAATGAGCAGTTCTTC.

The table lists this clonotype with a few counts. The rearrangement uses TRBV12-3 or TRBV12-4 and TRBJ1-6; D is unclear. V was clipped by 3 bases and J by 10 bases, with 10 bases between them. The CDR3 loop spans 13 amino acids. Written as DNA, the CDR3 is TGTGCCAGCAGTTTGATACGGACCTCACCCCTCCACTTT. Its protein is CASSLIRTSPLHF.

This clonotype was seen a few times. The gene calls are TRBV27 and TRBJ1-3; D call uncertain. This CDR3 is 16 amino acids long. The germline CDR1 and CDR2 sequences are MNHEY and SMNVEV (reference sequence). V shed 3 bases and J shed 0 bases, with 12 bases lying between them. The CDR3 reads CASSFAQPSSGNTIYF. As DNA, the CDR3 is TGTGCCAGCAGTTTTGCCCAGCCTAGCTCTGGAAACACCATATATTTT.

This clonotype was picked up many times. The chain uses TRBV10-3 and TRBJ2-7, with D maybe TRBD1 (6 bases). The CDR3 consists of 11 residues. The V end was cut by 8 bases, the J end by 5 bases, with 10 bases between. Germline values: CDR1 ENHRY, CDR2 SYGVKD. For the CDR3, the DNA is TGTGCCATCGGTGGGGGCCACGAGCAGTACTTC. The encoded protein is CAIGGGHEQYF.

The V and J genes are TRBV12-3 or TRBV12-4 and TRBJ1-1; possibly TRBD1 for D (5 bases). V dropped 3 bases and J dropped 5 bases, with 16 bases sitting between them. CDR3 length: 15 residues. The CDR3 DNA reads as TGTGCCAGCAGTTTGGGTGGGGGGTTCGGTACTGAAGCTTTCTTT. Translation gives CASSLGGGFGTEAFF.

Worth noting for this clonotype: An end of the junction differs from the germline gene, which may be a read error. The chain has TRBV25-1 and TRBJ2-4; the D call may be TRBD1 or TRBD2 (6 bases each). Germline V CDR1 and CDR2: MGHDK, SYGVNS. CDR3 length: 17 residues. CDR3 DNA sequence: TGTGCCAGCCGTGAATCGGTCGAGGGGGGCCTAAAAAACATTCAGTACTTC. Its protein is CASRESVEGGLKNIQYF.

This chain's CDR3 is CASSRDRGRIQPQHF. In DNA, the CDR3 is TGTGCCAGCAGTCGGGACAGGGGGCGGATCCAGCCCCAGCATTTT. The V call is TRBV28, the J call TRBJ1-5; 12 bases match TRBD1. The junction had 6 bases not matched to a gene; V was cut back by 5 bases and J by 7 bases. The CDR3 contains 15 residues. Germline assignment: CDR1 MDHEN and CDR2 SYDVKM.

The sample holds a few counts of this clonotype. The V and J genes are TRBV10-3 and TRBJ2-7, with D possibly being TRBD1 (5 bases). The germline gives CDR1 ENHRY, CDR2 SYGVKD. V was pared by 0 bases and J by 2 bases, with 14 bases between. The CDR3 contains 16 residues. The CDR3 DNA is TGTGCCATCAGTGAGTCGAGAACTGGGGCGCCCTACGAGCAGTACTTC. Its protein is CAISESRTGAPYEQYF.

In this sample, this clonotype turned up many times. The genes are TRBV12-3 or TRBV12-4 and TRBJ1-1; D is possibly TRBD1 (5 bases). V dropped 6 bases and J dropped 5 bases, with 10 bases sitting between them. The CDR3 is 12 amino acids. CDR3 DNA: TGTGCCAGCAGCTTCAGGGTTACTGAAGCTTTCTTT. Protein sequence: CASSFRVTEAFF.

This chain uses TRBV7-9 with TRBJ1-1, with D perhaps matching TRBD1 (5 bases). Trimming removed 1 base from V and 1 base from J, with 10 bases in between. In germline, CDR1 is SEHNR, CDR2 FQNEAQ (reference sequence). The CDR3 sequence is 15 residues long. Here the CDR3 DNA reads TGTGCCAGCAGCTTAGTTGCAGGGCAGAACACTGAAGCTTTCTTT. Translation gives CASSLVAGQNTEAFF. Drawing the rest from reference TRBV7-9 and TRBJ1-1, the complete variable domain is DTGVSQNPRHKITKRGQNVTFRCDPISEHNRLYWYRQTLGQGPEFLTYFQNEAQLEKSRLLSDRFSAERPKGSFSTLEIQRTEQGDSAMYLCASSLVAGQNTEAFFGQGTRLTVV.

The J gene is TRBJ2-5, the V gene TRBV20-1; tentative D call: TRBD1 (6 bases). The CDR3 contains 15 residues. Germline assignment: CDR1 DFQATT and CDR2 SNEGSKA (reference sequence). V gave up 7 bases and J gave up 0 bases, with 18 bases separating them. DNA for the CDR3: TGCAGTGTGTGGACAGTTTCGTTTCACCAAGAGACCCAGTACTTC. Translated: CSVWTVSFHQETQYF.

This clonotype was counted between two and nine times. This sequence joins TRBV9 and TRBJ2-6; maybe TRBD1 (6 bases). This CDR3 has 18 amino acids. Between the trimmed V and J ends, which lost 4 bases and 0 bases, there was a span of 17 bases. CDR1 is SGDLS and CDR2 is YYNGEE in the germline V gene. The CDR3 spells CASSPSGTPSSGANVLTF. The CDR3 bases are TGTGCCAGCAGCCCGTCCGGGACACCTAGCTCTGGGGCCAACGTCCTGACTTTC.

This rearrangement joins TRBV4-1 to TRBJ1-1; 7 bases are shared with TRBD1. The germline V gene encodes CDR1 MGHRA and CDR2 YSYEKL. The CDR3 is made up of 15 amino acids. After removal of 3 bases from V and 5 bases from J, the junction contained 9 bases not matched to a gene. This CDR3 reads CASSQDGQGGTEAFF. In DNA, the CDR3 is TGCGCCAGCAGCCAGGATGGGCAGGGGGGGACTGAAGCTTTCTTT.

This chain joins TRBV18 and TRBJ1-5; 7 positions agree with TRBD1. After removal of 6 bases from V and 6 bases from J, the junction contained 11 bases not matched to a gene. Germline V gene sequence: CDR1 KGHSH, CDR2 LQKENI. The CDR3 spans 15 residues. The CDR3 DNA reads TGTGCCAGCTCCCCCGGTAGGGGGCTGACTCAGCCCCAGCATTTT. Protein: CASSPGRGLTQPQHF.

This clonotype has more than one count but fewer than ten. This rearrangement joins TRBV6-1 to TRBJ1-1; 7 nucleotides match TRBD1. The germline CDR1 and CDR2 sequences are MNHNS and SASEGT. V lost 3 bases to trimming and J lost 4 bases; unmatched junction nucleotides: 5. The CDR3 runs 14 residues. In DNA form, the CDR3 reads TGTGCCAGCAGTGACGAGGGGGCGGCCACTGAAGCTTTCTTT. Protein product: CASSDEGAATEAFF.

This clonotype has at least ten counts. The chain couples TRBV6-1 to TRBJ1-5, with D perhaps matching TRBD1 (5 bases). The CDR3 has 16 amino acids. Deletions cut 1 base from V and 0 bases from J, with 10 bases between. Germline V gene lookup returns CDR1 MNHNS and CDR2 SASEGT. CDR3: CASSEGTLYSNQPQHF. In nucleotides, the CDR3 is TGTGCCAGCAGTGAAGGGACACTCTATAGCAATCAGCCCCAGCATTTT.

V is TRBV19 and J is TRBJ1-5; D is perhaps TRBD1 (6 bases). CDR1 is LNHDA, CDR2 SQIVND, per germline (reference sequence). V lost 2 bases and J lost 6, with 14 bases in between. This CDR3 is built from 15 residues. CDR3 sequence reads: CASSISGEGVQPQHF. The DNA of the CDR3 is TGTGCCAGTAGTATATCAGGGGAAGGGGTTCAGCCCCAGCATTTT.

The sample holds many counts of this clonotype. The chain recombines TRBV7-9 with TRBJ2-1, with D perhaps assigned TRBD1 or TRBD2 (6 bases each). Trimming took off 3 bases at V and 3 bases at J, with 15 bases between the two ends. This CDR3 region has 16 residues. The germline V gene has CDR1 SEHNR and CDR2 FQNEAQ (reference sequence). The CDR3 DNA reads TGTGCCAGCAGCTTTTACCGGGGGCTTTTCTACAATGAGCAGTTCTTC. Translating it yields CASSFYRGLFYNEQFF.

This clonotype was picked up a small number of times. CDR3 nucleotide sequence: TGTGCCAGCAGCGCCGAGGGGCCCTACAATGAGCAGTTCTTC. This translates into CASSAEGPYNEQFF. This chain uses TRBV9 with TRBJ2-1; D tentatively fits TRBD1 or TRBD2 (5 bases each). Germline V gives CDR1 SGDLS, CDR2 YYNGEE. Trimming cost V 3 bases and J 2 bases, with 9 bases left between them. CDR3 length: 14 amino acids.

This rearrangement joins TRBV6-1 to TRBJ1-2, with a weak D call TRBD1 (5 bases). This CDR3 region has 15 residues. Per the germline V gene, CDR1 is MNHNS and CDR2 is SASEGT. V dropped 2 bases and J dropped 3 bases, with 13 bases sitting between them. The CDR3 DNA is TGTGCCAGCAGTGAATGGTGGGGGTCGGACTATGGCTACACCTTC. Its translation is CASSEWWGSDYGYTF.

About this clonotype: This likely comes from a read error, as the CDR3 has no conserved phenylalanine or tryptophan at its end. J is TRBJ1-1 and V is TRBV7-6; 7 bases agree with TRBD1. CDR1 and CDR2 from the germline V gene are SGHVS and FNYEAQ. Trimming cost V 4 bases and J 1 base; bases outside gene matches: 3. The CDR3 extends over 14 amino acids. The CDR3 nucleotides read TGTGCCAGCAGCTCGACAGGGCCGAACACTGAAGCTTTCTCT. Amino acid sequence: CASSSTGPNTEAFS.

A few counts support this clonotype. The chain has TRBV9 and TRBJ2-3; unclear D gene. Trimming left V 0 bases short and J 4 bases short, with 3 bases between. Germline V lookup: CDR1 SGDLS, CDR2 YYNGEE. CDR3 length: 12 amino acids. The CDR3 sequence: CASSVGSDTQYF. CDR3 nucleotides: TGTGCCAGCAGCGTAGGATCAGATACGCAGTATTTT.

The rearrangement joins TRBV6-2 or TRBV6-3 to TRBJ2-3; D gene unclear. In germline, CDR1 is MNHEY, CDR2 SVGEGT. The CDR3 is 14 residues long. Trimming removed 2 bases from V and 2 bases from J, with 8 bases in between. The DNA for the CDR3 is TGTGCCAGCAGTTACGCTTATTTCACAGATACGCAGTATTTT. Translated: CASSYAYFTDTQYF.